These 32 T cell receptor beta chains were all obtained from the same sample, sequenced in a study of regulatory T cells in long-lasting Graves disease. Stated time point: newly diagnosed GD, antithyroid drugs for less than 3 months. The TCR library was made from RNA that had been extracted from PBMCs in TRIzol. The TCR beta library used iRepertoire HTBI primers with Arm-PCR amplification of CDR3. TCRdb called the multiplex PCR reads again in MiXCR, with one record for every CDR3 protein. The sample shows under 300,000 distinct CDR3 sequences, about 16% of them seen only once. The sample in question was peripheral blood mononuclear cells (PBMCs), obtained at new diagnosis, from a patient treated with antithyroid drugs. The origin of the receptors is a female donor with Graves disease.

The V call is TRBV9, the J call TRBJ2-6; 16 bases match TRBD2. With 0 bases clipped from V and 0 bases from J, the junction kept 3 bases outside the gene matches. Germline values: CDR1 SGDLS, CDR2 YYNGEE. There are 20 residues in the CDR3. The DNA of the CDR3 is TGTGCCAGCAGCGTAGAGGGGACTAGCGGGGGGGACTCTGGGGCCAACGTCCTGACTTTC. It encodes CASSVEGTSGGDSGANVLTF. Full variable domain (outside the CDR3, taken from reference TRBV9 and TRBJ2-6): DSGVTQTPKHLITATGQRVTLRCSPRSGDLSVYWYQQSLDQGLQFLIQYYNGEERAKGNILERFSAQQFPDLHSELNLSSLELGDSALYFCASSVEGTSGGDSGANVLTFGAGSRLTVL.

Ten or more counts support this clonotype. The chain links TRBV30 to TRBJ1-3; TRBD1 might be the D (5 bases). CDR3 size: 12 residues. Trimming cost V 3 bases and J 2 bases, with 5 bases left between them. The germline gives CDR1 GTSNPN, CDR2 SVGIG (reference sequence). The CDR3 is CAWRGPGNTIYF. In DNA, the CDR3 is TGTGCCTGGAGGGGACCTGGAAACACCATATATTTT.

This clonotype was found many times. The chain employs TRBV15 and TRBJ2-1, with D maybe TRBD1 (5 bases). With 1 base removed from V and 0 bases from J, the gap between germline ends came to 10 bases. This CDR3 contains 16 residues. Germline CDR1 LNHNV, CDR2 YYDKDF (reference sequence). The CDR3 nucleotides read TGTGCCACCAGCAGAGCACCTGACAGCTCCTACAATGAGCAGTTCTTC. Translated, it gives CATSRAPDSSYNEQFF. The entire variable domain, with the rest obtained from reference TRBV15 and TRBJ2-1, is as follows: DAMVIQNPRYQVTQFGKPVTLSCSQTLNHNVMYWYQQKSSQAPKLLFHYYDKDFNNEADTPDNFQSRRPNTSFCFLDIRSPGLGDTAMYLCATSRAPDSSYNEQFFGPGTRLTVL.

This clonotype was recorded many times. This chain connects TRBV7-2 to TRBJ2-5; D unresolved. V gave up 5 bases and J gave up 2 bases, with 3 bases separating them. CDR1 and CDR2 (germline): SGHTA, FQGNSA. CDR3 length equals 11 residues. The CDR3 loop is CASSKQETQYF. In nucleotides, the CDR3 is TGTGCCAGCAGCAAGCAAGAGACCCAGTACTTC.

A word on this clonotype: A read error may be the cause here, since a much bigger clone is one base away. The chain combines TRBV6-5 with TRBJ2-7; TRBD2 might be the D (6 bases). The CDR3 has 15 residues. Germline values: CDR1 MNHEY, CDR2 SVGAGI. Trimming removed 2 bases from V and 1 base from J, with 12 bases in between. The CDR3 sequence is CASSYPAEGSYEQYF. DNA for the CDR3: TGTGCCAGCAGTTACCCTGCGGAGGGATCCTACGAGCAGTACTTC.

This clonotype is a singleton in its sample. V usage is TRBV2 and J usage is TRBJ2-1; 7 bases align to TRBD1. The V gene's germline CDR1 is SNHLY and CDR2 FYNNEI. The junction had 11 bases not matched to a gene; V was cut back by 4 bases and J by 5 bases. The CDR3 has 16 amino acids. CDR3 nucleotide sequence: TGTGCCAGCAGTGGGTCAGACAGGGATCCCCACAATGAGCAGTTCTTC. As protein: CASSGSDRDPHNEQFF.

This clonotype has just one count. A read error is the likely source, as a far larger clone sits one nucleotide away. This chain links TRBV7-8 with TRBJ2-1; possible D gene TRBD1, 5 bases. The CDR3 is made up of 12 amino acids. Germline-derived CDR1 and CDR2 are SGHVS and FQNEAQ. CDR3 residues: CTSSSPRGEQFF. The CDR3 DNA is TGTACCAGCAGCTCCCCTAGGGGTGAGCAGTTCTTC.

This clonotype occurred many times. The chain links TRBV30 to TRBJ1-5; D is unresolved. Trimming shortened V by 3 bases and J by 0 bases, and 6 bases separated the two germline ends. Germline CDR1 is GTSNPN and CDR2 is SVGIG (reference sequence). The CDR3 has 13 amino acids. CDR3: CAWSPNSNQPQHF. The DNA for the CDR3 is TGTGCCTGGAGCCCGAATAGCAATCAGCCCCAGCATTTT.

This clonotype was seen repeatedly, ten times or more. V and J are TRBV20-1 and TRBJ2-3, with a weak D call TRBD1 (6 bases). The CDR3 contains 13 residues. V gave up 5 bases and J gave up 1 base, with 10 bases separating them. Germline V gives CDR1 DFQATT, CDR2 SNEGSKA (reference sequence). As DNA, the CDR3 is TGCAGTGCTGAGGGGGACGGCACAGATACGCAGTATTTT. It codes for CSAEGDGTDTQYF.

This clonotype occurred many times. V gene TRBV11-3 combines with J gene TRBJ1-2; D may be TRBD1 (5 bases). The CDR3 sequence is 12 residues long. From germline, CDR1 is SGHNT and CDR2 YENEEA. The V end lost 4 bases, the J end lost 7 bases, and 10 bases lay between the germline ends. DNA of the CDR3: TGTGCCAGCAGCTCTAATGGGGGTGGCTACACCTTC. This translates into CASSSNGGGYTF.

Only a few counts were recorded for this clonotype. This chain links TRBV2 with TRBJ2-3; D might be TRBD1 (5 bases). Trimming left V 5 bases short and J 3 bases short, with 9 bases between. CDR1 is SNHLY and CDR2 is FYNNEI in the germline V gene. This CDR3 contains 13 residues. CDR3 nucleotides: TGTGCCAGCAGTCAAGGGGAAACAGATACGCAGTATTTT. This encodes CASSQGETDTQYF.

Regarding this clonotype: A clone one base away is much larger, so this may be a read error. The rearrangement links TRBV6-1 to TRBJ2-1; 7 bases line up with TRBD2. This CDR3 comprises 15 residues. The V gene end was trimmed by 6 bases and the J gene end by 5 bases; junction bases not matched to a gene: 10. Germline assignment: CDR1 MNHNS and CDR2 SASEGT. This CDR3 is CASRGASGLNNEQFF. CDR3 DNA: TGTGCCAGCAGAGGGGCTAGCGGTCTAAACAATGAGCAGTTCTTC.

This clonotype was seen repeatedly, ten times or more. The chain is built from TRBV6-1 and TRBJ2-5, with TRBD2 identical over 10 bases. With V trimmed by 7 bases and J by 5 bases, 22 bases remained unmatched. The CDR3 runs 19 residues. The germline gives CDR1 MNHNS, CDR2 SASEGT. CDR3 nucleotides: TGTGCCAGCACGGATCTAGCGGGAGAGTGGTGGGGGGCACGCGAGACCCAGTACTTC. Residues: CASTDLAGEWWGARETQYF.

This clonotype was recorded at least ten times. V and J are TRBV28 and TRBJ2-7; 7 nucleotides match TRBD2. The J segment lost 5 bases and the V segment lost 8 bases, leaving 12 bases of the junction unmatched. This CDR3 contains 14 residues. From germline, CDR1 is MDHEN and CDR2 SYDVKM. CDR3 bases: TGTGCCAGCCGGCTTTCGGGGGGTCCCCACGAGCAGTACTTC. Encoded protein: CASRLSGGPHEQYF.

This clonotype showed up many times. The CDR3 protein is CASSPTGSGANVLTF. CDR3 bases: TGTGCCAGCAGTCCGACAGGGTCTGGGGCCAACGTCCTGACTTTC. The V call is TRBV12-3 or TRBV12-4, the J call TRBJ2-6; TRBD1 agrees at 7 bases. J was trimmed by 1 base and V by 5 bases; bases with no gene match: 2. The length of the CDR3 is 15 residues.

This clonotype has at least ten counts. The chain carries TRBV29-1 and TRBJ1-1; the D is unclear. Germline lookup yields CDR1 SQVTM and CDR2 ANQGSEA. This CDR3 region has 13 residues. V was shortened by 4 bases and J by 5 bases, with 14 bases between the two germline ends. The CDR3 loop is CSVAPVLGTEAFF. CDR3 coding DNA: TGCAGCGTTGCCCCGGTTTTGGGAACTGAAGCTTTCTTT. Combining the CDR3 with reference TRBV29-1 and TRBJ1-1 gives the whole variable domain SAVISQKPSRDICQRGTSLTIQCQVDSQVTMMFWYRQQPGQSLTLIATANQGSEATYESGFVIDKFPISRPNLTFSTLTVSNMSPEDSSIYLCSVAPVLGTEAFFGQGTRLTVV.

The sample holds many counts of this clonotype. The junction does not match germline at one end; this may be a read error. This rearrangement joins TRBV28 to TRBJ1-4; no reliable D call. Germline CDR1 and CDR2: MDHEN and SYDVKM. The CDR3 is 14 residues long. The DNA of the CDR3 is TGTGTCAGCGGACTTTCGGTGGCAGACGAAAAACTGTTTTTT. The encoded protein is CVSGLSVADEKLFF.

The table lists this clonotype with many counts. The chain combines TRBV30 with TRBJ2-7; possibly TRBD1 for D (6 bases). The V end lost 3 bases, the J end lost 0 bases, and 15 bases lay between the germline ends. This CDR3 contains 15 residues. Germline-derived CDR1 and CDR2 are GTSNPN and SVGIG (reference sequence). DNA for the CDR3: TGTGCCTGGAGCCCCGAGGCAGGGGTCTCCTACGAGCAGTACTTC. Protein product: CAWSPEAGVSYEQYF.

As for this clonotype: A read error is likely here: a far larger clone is one base away. The chain couples TRBV6-1 to TRBJ1-5; no reliable D call. The length of the CDR3 is 14 residues. Trimming took off 5 bases at V and 0 bases at J, with 8 bases between the two ends. Germline V gene lookup returns CDR1 MNHNS and CDR2 SASEGT. The CDR3 is CASSRHASNQPQHF. The CDR3, as DNA: TGTGCCAGCAGTCGACACGCTAGCAATCAGCCCCAGCATTTT.

The chain has TRBV5-1 and TRBJ2-7, with 8 bases that match TRBD1. CDR1 is SGHRS and CDR2 is YFSETQ in the germline V gene. There are 15 residues in the CDR3. V lost 4 bases to trimming and J lost 0 bases; unmatched junction nucleotides: 6. The CDR3 reads CASSRDRPRSYEQYF. The CDR3 bases are TGCGCCAGCAGCAGGGACAGGCCCCGCTCCTACGAGCAGTACTTC.

This clonotype came up many times. V is TRBV14 and J is TRBJ1-4; tentative D call: TRBD1 (5 bases). The CDR3 sequence is 14 residues long. Germline loops: CDR1 SGHDN, CDR2 FVKESK. Trimming shortened V by 3 bases and J by 3 bases, and 8 bases separated the two germline ends. The CDR3 nucleotides are TGTGCCAGCAGCCAGAAAGGGGCTAATGAAAAACTGTTTTTT. Protein sequence: CASSQKGANEKLFF.

The chain couples TRBV4-3 to TRBJ1-5; unclear D gene. Germline assignment: CDR1 LGHNA and CDR2 YSLEER. Deletions cut 0 bases from V and 5 bases from J, with 5 bases between. There are 13 residues in the CDR3. CDR3 sequence (DNA): TGCGCCAGCAGCCAAGAAAAGGATCAGCCCCAGCATTTT. Amino acid sequence: CASSQEKDQPQHF.

In the case of this clonotype: A much larger clone lies one base from this, so it may be a read error. The rearrangement links TRBV5-6 to TRBJ2-3; D not certain. This CDR3 has 15 residues. Germline CDR1 and CDR2: SGHDT and YYEEEE. The CDR3 sequence: CASSVFYRNTDTQCF. Written as DNA, the CDR3 is TGTGCCAGCAGCGTATTCTACCGAAACACAGATACGCAGTGTTTT.

This clonotype was picked up many times. The chain carries TRBV2 and TRBJ1-5, with D tentatively TRBD1 (5 bases). V lost 6 bases and J lost 9, with 15 bases in between. The length of the CDR3 is 13 residues. Germline loops: CDR1 SNHLY, CDR2 FYNNEI. As DNA, the CDR3 is TGTGCCAGCAGGGAGGCGGCGGGGGGGCCCCAGCATTTT. This sequence encodes CASREAAGGPQHF.

This clonotype was detected ten times or more. The gene calls are TRBV9 and TRBJ1-3, with D unresolved. Germline V CDR1 and CDR2: SGDLS, YYNGEE. V lost 2 bases and J 0 bases, leaving 9 bases between the germline ends. This CDR3 has 15 amino acids. The CDR3 region is CASSVGVSSGNTIYF. CDR3 DNA: TGTGCCAGCAGCGTCGGAGTCAGCTCTGGAAACACCATATATTTT.

This clonotype has ten or more counts. The gene calls are TRBV6-5 and TRBJ1-1; D might be TRBD1 (6 bases). Trimming removed 3 bases at V and 8 bases at J, with 10 bases between. Germline CDR1 is MNHEY and CDR2 is SVGAGI. The CDR3 covers 12 residues. CDR3 in amino acids: CASSYPQGEAFF. In DNA, the CDR3 is TGTGCCAGCAGTTATCCGCAGGGGGAAGCTTTCTTT.

In this sample, this clonotype turned up many times. The chain combines TRBV2 with TRBJ2-1; D might be TRBD1 or TRBD2, each matching 5 bases. The CDR3 runs 13 residues. Trimming pared 9 bases from V and 11 bases from J, leaving 20 bases between. Germline CDR1 is SNHLY and CDR2 is FYNNEI. Written as DNA, the CDR3 is TGTGCCAGTGGGGGTGGCTCTCAGGCCAAGCAGTTCTTC. As protein: CASGGGSQAKQFF.

This clonotype was detected only a few times. This sequence joins TRBV7-8 and TRBJ2-6, with unresolved D. Per germline, CDR1 SGHVS and CDR2 FQNEAQ. Trimming stripped 5 bases from V and 4 bases from J, with 12 bases between. The CDR3 contains 15 residues. The CDR3 loop reads CASSARRFGANVLTF. In DNA, the CDR3 is TGTGCCAGCAGCGCACGACGGTTCGGGGCCAACGTCCTGACTTTC.

In this sample, this clonotype turned up many times. The chain carries TRBV19 and TRBJ1-2; D may be TRBD1 (6 bases). V gave up 7 bases and J gave up 2 bases, with 11 bases separating them. Germline V CDR1 and CDR2: LNHDA, SQIVND (reference sequence). The CDR3 has 13 amino acids. The DNA for the CDR3 is TGTGCCAGTAAGCCCGGACAGAACTATGGCTACACCTTC. Amino acid sequence: CASKPGQNYGYTF.

The sample holds many counts of this clonotype. The chain combines TRBV24-1 with TRBJ1-2; 7 nucleotides align to TRBD1. Germline V gene sequence: CDR1 KGHDR, CDR2 SFDVKD. The ends lost 4 bases at V and 8 bases at J; junction bases unmatched: 15. CDR3 size: 16 residues. Written as DNA, the CDR3 is TGTGCCACCAGTGACGCCACAGGGGCGGTGGAAGACGGCTACACCTTC. Translated: CATSDATGAVEDGYTF.

In this sample, this clonotype turned up many times. J is TRBJ2-1 and V is TRBV11-2, with D possibly TRBD2 on 5 matching bases. Germline CDR1 and CDR2: SGHAT and FQNNGV. The CDR3 is made up of 17 amino acids. Trimming removed 5 bases at V and 0 bases at J, with 17 bases between. The DNA for the CDR3 is TGTGCCAGCAGCGTAATGGGGAGCTCTAGCTCCTACAATGAGCAGTTCTTC. Protein product: CASSVMGSSSSYNEQFF.

The J gene is TRBJ2-1, the V gene TRBV20-1; no clear D gene. The CDR3 is 13 residues long. Between the trimmed V and J ends, which lost 7 bases and 5 bases, there was a span of 15 bases. The V gene's germline CDR1 is DFQATT and CDR2 SNEGSKA (reference sequence). The CDR3 DNA follows: TGCAGTGTTCCTTCCCCTGCAAACAATGAGCAGTTCTTC. This gives the protein CSVPSPANNEQFF.